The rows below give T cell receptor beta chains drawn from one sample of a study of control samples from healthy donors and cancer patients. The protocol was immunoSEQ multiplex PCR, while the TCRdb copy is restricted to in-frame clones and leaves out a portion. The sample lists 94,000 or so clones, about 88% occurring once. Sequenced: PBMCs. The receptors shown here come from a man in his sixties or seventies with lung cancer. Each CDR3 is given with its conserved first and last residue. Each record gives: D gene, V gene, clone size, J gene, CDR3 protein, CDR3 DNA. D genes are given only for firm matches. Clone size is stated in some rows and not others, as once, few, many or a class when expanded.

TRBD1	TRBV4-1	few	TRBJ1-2	CASSQGGGQGGGYTF	TGCGCCAGCAGCCAAGGGGGAGGACAGGGGGGGGGCTACACCTTC
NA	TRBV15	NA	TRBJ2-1	CATSRDPPGNEQFF	TGTGCCACCAGCAGAGATCCCCCGGGGAATGAGCAGTTCTTC
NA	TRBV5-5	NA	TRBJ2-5	CASSFFPGTQETQYF	TGTGCCAGCAGCTTCTTCCCCGGGACCCAAGAGACCCAGTACTTC
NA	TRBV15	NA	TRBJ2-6	CATSRDHVISSGANVLTF	TGTGCCACCAGCAGAGATCACGTGATTAGCTCTGGGGCCAACGTCCTGACTTTC
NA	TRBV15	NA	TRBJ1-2	CATSRVVGLEYGYTF	TGTGCCACCAGCAGAGTGGTGGGCTTAGAGTATGGCTACACCTTC
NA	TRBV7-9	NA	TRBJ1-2	CASSLAGGRSPSYNYGYTF	TGTGCCAGCAGCTTAGCGGGAGGGAGGTCCCCGTCCTATAACTATGGCTACACCTTC
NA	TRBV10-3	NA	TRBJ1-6	CAIRDSYNSPLHF	TGTGCCATCAGGGACAGTTATAATTCACCCCTCCACTTT
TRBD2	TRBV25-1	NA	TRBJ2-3	CASSEPGREDTQYF	TGTGCCAGCAGTGAACCAGGGAGGGAAGATACGCAGTATTTT
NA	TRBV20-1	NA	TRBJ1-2	CSALEGYTF	TGCAGTGCCCTCGAGGGCTACACCTTC
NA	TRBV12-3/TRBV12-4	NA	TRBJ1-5	CASTILGNQPQHF	TGTGCCAGCACCATTTTGGGCAATCAGCCCCAGCATTTT
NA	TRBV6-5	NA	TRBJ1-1	CASNSGQEAFF	TGTGCCAGCAACAGCGGACAGGAAGCTTTCTTT
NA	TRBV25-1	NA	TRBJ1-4	CASSAHPNEKLFF	TGTGCCAGCAGTGCCCATCCTAATGAAAAACTGTTTTTT
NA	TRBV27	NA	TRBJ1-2	CASSLSGDNYGYTF	TGTGCCAGCAGTTTATCAGGGGACAACTATGGCTACACCTTC
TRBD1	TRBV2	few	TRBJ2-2	CASQDRRDTGELFF	TGTGCCAGCCAGGACAGGCGGGACACCGGGGAGCTGTTTTTT
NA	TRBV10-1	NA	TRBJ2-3	CASSDTGRSDTQYF	TGCGCCAGCAGTGATACCGGTCGGTCTGATACGCAGTATTTT